Listed below are T cell receptor beta chains from one sample, sequenced in a study of shared clonotypes between healthy human individuals. TCRdb's table, derived via immunoSEQ multiplex PCR, lists solely in-frame clones and lacks some. Here the sample spans 450,000 to 500,000 clones, roughly 80% being singletons. Sequencing was done on a sample of PBMCs. These receptors all stem from a woman in her forties in good health. Some clones in this sample may be carry-over from other donors' samples. Both conserved end residues are part of each CDR3. The D gene is left open where the match is weak. Where a row states a size, it is once, few, many or the class of an expanded clone; other rows omit it.

TRBJ1-4 - TRBV11-2 many TGTGCCAGCAGCTTAGCGGGGGCGACTAATGAAAAACTGTTTTTT CASSLAGATNEKLFF
TRBJ2-1 TRBD2 TRBV28 - TGTGCCAGCAGCCCAGGGACTAGTGAATACAATGAGCAGTTCTTC CASSPGTSEYNEQFF
TRBJ1-5 - TRBV30 - TGTGCCTGGTCAAGGGGGGCTAATAGCAATCAGCCCCAGCATTTT CAWSRGANSNQPQHF
TRBJ1-1 - TRBV2 - TGTGCCAGCAGTGGGGGGGAAGGATACGGGAACACTGAAGCTTTCTTT CASSGGEGYGNTEAFF
TRBJ2-3 - TRBV2 - TGTGCCAGCAGGGGCGAGACATATACGCAGTATTTT CASRGETYTQYF
TRBJ2-1 TRBD2 TRBV10-2 - TGCGCCAGCAGTGGAGCGGGAGGGGGGCACAATGAGCAGTTCTTC CASSGAGGGHNEQFF
TRBJ2-3 TRBD2 TRBV5-1 - TGCGCCAGCAGCCCGGGACTAGCGGGAGGGCCAGGAGATACGCAGTATTTT CASSPGLAGGPGDTQYF
TRBJ2-7 TRBD2 TRBV28 - TGTGCCAGCAGGGAAACACGGGGGGGGCTTCTATACGAGCAGTACTTC CASRETRGGLLYEQYF
TRBJ2-2 - TRBV15 - TGTGCCACCAGCAGAGATTTCACCGGGGAGCTGTTTTTT CATSRDFTGELFF
TRBJ2-7 TRBD2 TRBV4-3 - TGCGCCAGCAGCCAACTAGCGGGAGGGGGGCACTACGAGCAGTACTTC CASSQLAGGGHYEQYF
TRBJ1-3 TRBD1 TRBV15 - TGTGCCACCAGCAGGGGGACAGGCTTCTCCTCTGGAAACACCATATATTTT CATSRGTGFSSGNTIYF
TRBJ1-5 - TRBV2 few TGTGCCAGCAGTGCCTCCCATCAAGGGCAGCCCCAGCATTTT CASSASHQGQPQHF
TRBJ1-5 TRBD1 TRBV19 - TGTGCCAGTAACAATAGGGACAGGGGGCGTCAGCCCCAGCATTTT CASNNRDRGRQPQHF
TRBJ2-1 - TRBV5-1 - TGCGCCAGCAGCTTGGGACGGAACAATGAGCAGTTCTTC CASSLGRNNEQFF
TRBJ2-7 - TRBV9 - TGTGCCAGCAGCTCCCAGGTAGCGGCCCCCTACGAGCAGTACTTC CASSSQVAAPYEQYF
TRBJ1-2 - TRBV7-9 - TGTGCCAGCAGCGACCGTGGGAGGGGCTACACCTTC CASSDRGRGYTF
TRBJ1-1 TRBD1 TRBV4-1 - TGCGCCAGCAGCCACCGACAGGGAGGGAACACTGAAGCTTTCTTT CASSHRQGGNTEAFF
TRBJ2-7 - TRBV28 - TGTGCCAGCAGCACCGGCGGACATTTTAACTACGAGCAGTACTTC CASSTGGHFNYEQYF
TRBJ1-1 - TRBV6-4 few TGTGCCAGCAGTGAGGATTTGAACACTGAAGCTTTCTTT CASSEDLNTEAFF
TRBJ1-1 - TRBV7-2 - TGTGCCAGCAGCTTAGTGGGGGAGGGCACTGAAGCTTTCTTT CASSLVGEGTEAFF
TRBJ2-2 - TRBV7-9 - TGTGCCAGCAGCTTACCAGGCCCATTGAACACCGGGGAGCTGTTTTTT CASSLPGPLNTGELFF
TRBJ2-5 - TRBV14 - TGTGCCAGCAGCCCACCAGGGACATATTCCCGGCAGACCCAGTACTTC CASSPPGTYSRQTQYF
TRBJ2-5 - TRBV6-6 - TGTGCCAGCAGTTACTCTCCCGGTCAAGAGACCCAGTACTTC CASSYSPGQETQYF
TRBJ2-2 TRBD2 TRBV9 once TGTGCCAGCAGCGTCGGGACTAGCGGGAGTCACAGGGAGCTGTTTTTT CASSVGTSGSHRELFF
TRBJ2-2 TRBD1 TRBV28 - TGTGCCAGCAGAACGGGACAGGGGGCCGGGGAGCTGTTTTTT CASRTGQGAGELFF
TRBJ2-3 TRBD2 TRBV6-1 many TGTGCCAGCAGCTCACTAGCGGGACGGTTGGATACGCAGTATTTT CASSSLAGRLDTQYF
TRBJ2-5 TRBD2 TRBV27 - TGTGCCAGCAGTGTAGCGGGAGGACAAGAGACCCAGTACTTC CASSVAGGQETQYF
TRBJ1-4 TRBD1 TRBV5-1 - TGCGCCAGCAGCATACGACCCCAAGGACAGGGGGCCGATGAAAAACTGTTTTTT CASSIRPQGQGADEKLFF
TRBJ2-7 TRBD2 TRBV5-6 - TGTGCCAGCAGCTCAGCGGGGCTGTCCTACGAGCAGTACTTC CASSSAGLSYEQYF
TRBJ1-1 - TRBV9 - TGTGCCAGCAGCCCCCGACACCAGAACACTGAAGCTTTCTTT CASSPRHQNTEAFF
TRBJ1-1 - TRBV6-6 - TGTGCCAGCACCCCTACAGCTCTCACTGAAGCTTTCTTT CASTPTALTEAFF
TRBJ2-7 - TRBV28 - TGTGCCTGCAGTTCCTCCGGGACAACCAATAGGTACTTC CACSSSGTTNRYF
TRBJ2-3 TRBD1 TRBV5-1 - TGCGCCAGCAGCATGACAGGGGTTAGCACAGATACGCAGTATTTT CASSMTGVSTDTQYF
TRBJ1-2 - TRBV2 - TGTGCCAGCATTGGAGACAGCCCTCACTATGGCTACACCTTC CASIGDSPHYGYTF
TRBJ2-7 - TRBV27 - TGTGCCAGCAGTTTTGCAGGGCCACAACCTTACGAGCAGTACTTC CASSFAGPQPYEQYF
TRBJ2-5 - TRBV5-1 - TGCGCCAGCAGCTTGGCCGGAGGGAGGGAGACCCAGTACTTC CASSLAGGRETQYF
TRBJ2-7 - TRBV7-6 - TGTGCCAGCAGCTTGGCAGGGGCCGACTACGAGCAGTACTTC CASSLAGADYEQYF
TRBJ1-3 - TRBV6-5 - TGTGCCAGCAGTTACTTGGCCTCTGGAAACACCATATATTTT CASSYLASGNTIYF
TRBJ1-3 - TRBV18 - TGTGCCAGCTCACCACGGGGGGCGAAAGGAAACACCATATATTTT CASSPRGAKGNTIYF
TRBJ1-2 - TRBV5-1 - TGCGCCAGCAGCTTGGGAACGGGAAGCTATGGCTACACCTTC CASSLGTGSYGYTF
TRBJ1-3 TRBD1 TRBV28 once TGTGCCAGCAGTTTACCCAGGGGGGGAAACACCATATATTTT CASSLPRGGNTIYF
TRBJ2-3 TRBD2 TRBV5-1 few TGCGCCAGCAGCTTGGGGACTAGCGTGAGCACAGATACGCAGTATTTT CASSLGTSVSTDTQYF
TRBJ2-2 - TRBV5-1 - TGCGCCAGCAGCTGGGGGCAGGGACCCGGGGAGCTGTTTTTT CASSWGQGPGELFF
TRBJ2-7 TRBD2 TRBV19 - TGTGCCAGTAGTATGACTAGCGGGTCCTCCTACGAGCAGTACTTC CASSMTSGSSYEQYF
TRBJ2-7 - TRBV28 - TGTGCCAGCAGATTCACCGGCCACGGGGCCTACGAGCAGTACTTC CASRFTGHGAYEQYF
TRBJ2-5 TRBD2 TRBV9 - TGTGCCAGCAGCAAAGGGGTCCTAGCGGGAGTGGGGGAGACCCAGTACTTC CASSKGVLAGVGETQYF
TRBJ1-4 TRBD1 TRBV28 - TGTGCCAGCAGTCCCGGGACAGCCTGGGCGAATGAAAAACTGTTTTTT CASSPGTAWANEKLFF
TRBJ2-7 TRBD2 TRBV28 - TGTGCCAGCACTCCTACGGGGGAAGCGGGAGGAGGCGAGCAGTACTTC CASTPTGEAGGGEQYF
TRBJ1-3 TRBD1 TRBV7-9 - TGTGCCAGCAGCTCCTCGAATTCGGACAGGAGCAACACCATATATTTT CASSSSNSDRSNTIYF
TRBJ2-7 TRBD1 TRBV5-4 - TGTGCCAGCAGTTCCCTAGGGGACAGGCCCTACGAGCAGTACTTC CASSSLGDRPYEQYF
TRBJ1-1 - TRBV10-2 - TGCGCCAGCAGTGATGAGGGGTTTGCGACTGAAGCTTTCTTT CASSDEGFATEAFF
TRBJ2-3 - TRBV15 - TGTGCCACCAGCAGCCCCACTGGGACAAGAATCACAGATACGCAGTATTTT CATSSPTGTRITDTQYF
TRBJ2-1 TRBD1 TRBV6-5 - TGTGCAATCACCGGGACAGCTTCGCGATACAATGAGCAGTTCTTC CAITGTASRYNEQFF